This TCR beta chain was observed in a study of shared T cell receptors in the human thymus. Method: immunoSEQ multiplex PCR; TCRdb's copy keeps in-frame clones and lacks some. Among hundreds of thousands of clones listed, 80% to 90% were seen once. Germline V lookup: CDR1 MNHNS, CDR2 SASEGT. The CDR3 covers 14 residues. V was pared by 6 bases and J by 1 base, with 12 bases between. This same sample was also part of a study on human thymus T cells. According to that study: Related research found strongly overlapping thymic repertoires in unrelated individuals.

V is TRBV6-1 and J is TRBJ1-1; no clear D. What was sequenced was thymocytes. This TCR was recovered from a boy less than two years old with a congenital heart defect. The chain's CDR3 is CASSNVDSNTEAFF. As DNA, the CDR3 is TGTGCCAGCAGCAACGTGGACTCGAACACTGAAGCTTTCTTT.